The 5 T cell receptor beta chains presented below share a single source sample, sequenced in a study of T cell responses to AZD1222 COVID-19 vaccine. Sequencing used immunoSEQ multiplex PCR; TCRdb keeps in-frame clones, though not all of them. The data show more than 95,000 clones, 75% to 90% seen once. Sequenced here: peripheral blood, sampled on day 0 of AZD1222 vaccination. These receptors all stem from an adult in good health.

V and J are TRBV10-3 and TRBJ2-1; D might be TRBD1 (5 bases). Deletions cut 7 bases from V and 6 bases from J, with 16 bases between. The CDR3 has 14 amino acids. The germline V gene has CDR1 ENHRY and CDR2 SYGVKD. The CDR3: CAITDGLGPNEQFF. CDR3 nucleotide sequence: TGTGCCATCACCGACGGGTTGGGGCCCAATGAGCAGTTCTTC.

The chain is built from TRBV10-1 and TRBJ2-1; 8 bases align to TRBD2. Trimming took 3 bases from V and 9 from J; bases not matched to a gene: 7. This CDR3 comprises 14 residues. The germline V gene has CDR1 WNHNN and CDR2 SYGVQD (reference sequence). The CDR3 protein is CASSDGGGRGEQFF. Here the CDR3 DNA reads TGCGCCAGCAGTGACGGGGGGGGCCGGGGTGAGCAGTTCTTC.

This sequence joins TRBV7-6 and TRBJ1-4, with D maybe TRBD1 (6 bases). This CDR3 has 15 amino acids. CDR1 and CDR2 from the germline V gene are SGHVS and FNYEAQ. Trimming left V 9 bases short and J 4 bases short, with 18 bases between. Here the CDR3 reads CARRGHRESNEKLFF. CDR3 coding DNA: TGTGCCAGACGCGGGCACAGGGAAAGTAATGAAAAACTGTTTTTT.

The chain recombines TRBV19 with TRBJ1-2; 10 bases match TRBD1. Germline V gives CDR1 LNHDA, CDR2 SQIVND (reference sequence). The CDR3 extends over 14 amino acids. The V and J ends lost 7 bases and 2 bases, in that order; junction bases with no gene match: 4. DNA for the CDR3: TGTGCCAGTACCCTGGACAGGGGGAACTATGGCTACACCTTC. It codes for CASTLDRGNYGYTF.

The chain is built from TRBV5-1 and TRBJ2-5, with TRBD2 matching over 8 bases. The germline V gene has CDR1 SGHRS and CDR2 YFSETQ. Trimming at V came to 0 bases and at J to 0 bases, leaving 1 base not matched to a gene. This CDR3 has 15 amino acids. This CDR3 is CASSLGLAYQETQYF. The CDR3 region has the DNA TGCGCCAGCAGCTTGGGACTAGCGTACCAAGAGACCCAGTACTTC. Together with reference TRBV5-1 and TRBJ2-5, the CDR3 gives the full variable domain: KAGVTQTPRYLIKTRGQQVTLSCSPISGHRSVSWYQQTPGQGLQFLFEYFSETQRNKGNFPGRFSGRQFSNSRSEMNVSTLELGDSALYLCASSLGLAYQETQYFGPGTRLLVL.